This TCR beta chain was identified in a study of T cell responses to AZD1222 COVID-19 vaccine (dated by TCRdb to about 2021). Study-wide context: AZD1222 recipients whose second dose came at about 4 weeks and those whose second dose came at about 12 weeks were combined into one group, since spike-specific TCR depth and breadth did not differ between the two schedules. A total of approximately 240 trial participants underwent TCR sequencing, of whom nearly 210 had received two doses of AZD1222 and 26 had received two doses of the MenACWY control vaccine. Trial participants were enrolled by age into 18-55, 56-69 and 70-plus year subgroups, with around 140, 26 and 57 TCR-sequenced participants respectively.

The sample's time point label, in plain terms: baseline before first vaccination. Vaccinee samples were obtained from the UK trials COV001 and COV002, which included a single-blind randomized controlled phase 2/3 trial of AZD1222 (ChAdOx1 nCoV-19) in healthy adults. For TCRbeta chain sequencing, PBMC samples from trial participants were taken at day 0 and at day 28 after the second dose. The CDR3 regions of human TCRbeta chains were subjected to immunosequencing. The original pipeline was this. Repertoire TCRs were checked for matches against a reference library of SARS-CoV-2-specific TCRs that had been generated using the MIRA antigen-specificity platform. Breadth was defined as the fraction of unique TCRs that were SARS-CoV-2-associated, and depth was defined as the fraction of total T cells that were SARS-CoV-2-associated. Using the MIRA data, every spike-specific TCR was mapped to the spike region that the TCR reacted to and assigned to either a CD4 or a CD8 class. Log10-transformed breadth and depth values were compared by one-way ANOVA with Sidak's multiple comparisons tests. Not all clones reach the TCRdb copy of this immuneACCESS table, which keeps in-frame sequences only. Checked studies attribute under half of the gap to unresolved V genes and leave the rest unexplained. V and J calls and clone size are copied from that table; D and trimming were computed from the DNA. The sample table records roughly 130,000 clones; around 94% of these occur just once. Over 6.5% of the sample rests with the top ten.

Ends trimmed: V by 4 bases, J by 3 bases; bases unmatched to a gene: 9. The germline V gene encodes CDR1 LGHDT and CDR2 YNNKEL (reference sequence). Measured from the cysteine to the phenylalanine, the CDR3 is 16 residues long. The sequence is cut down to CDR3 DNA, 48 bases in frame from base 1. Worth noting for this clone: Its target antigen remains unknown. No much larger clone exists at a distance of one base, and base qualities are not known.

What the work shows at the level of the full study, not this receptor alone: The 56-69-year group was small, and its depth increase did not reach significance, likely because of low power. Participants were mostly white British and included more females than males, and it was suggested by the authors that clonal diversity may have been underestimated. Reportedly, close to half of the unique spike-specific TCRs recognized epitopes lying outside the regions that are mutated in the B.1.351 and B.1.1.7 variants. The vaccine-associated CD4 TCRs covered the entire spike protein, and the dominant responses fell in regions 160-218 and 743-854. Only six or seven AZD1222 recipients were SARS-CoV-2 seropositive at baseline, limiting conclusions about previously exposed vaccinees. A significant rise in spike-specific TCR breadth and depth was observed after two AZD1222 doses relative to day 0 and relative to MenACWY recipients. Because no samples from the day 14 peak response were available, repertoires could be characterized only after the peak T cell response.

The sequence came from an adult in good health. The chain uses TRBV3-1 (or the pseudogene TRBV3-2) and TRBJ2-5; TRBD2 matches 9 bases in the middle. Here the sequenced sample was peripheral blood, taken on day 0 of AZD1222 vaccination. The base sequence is TGTGCCAGCAGCCCTTTCCCGGGACTAGCTGAAGAGACCCAGTACTTC. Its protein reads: CASSPFPGLAEETQYF.